The clone carrying this T cell receptor beta chain was detected once. What it binds is not known. Each sample's TCRB immunosequencing used 450 to 550 nanograms of biopsy DNA. Sequencing was performed with immunoSEQ multiplex PCR; in TCRdb, only in-frame clones are kept and a portion is missing. The data contain around 8,600 clones, around 76% of them seen just once; the ten biggest clones take up under 5.5%. V was clipped by 7 bases and J by 4 bases; unmatched bases: 11. This CDR3 has 14 residues. Germline CDR1 is SQVTM and CDR2 is ANQGSEA. This entry belongs to a study of T cell repertoires in ileal Crohn's disease. Study-wide results and limits: Active smokers at surgery had more clonal expansions than non-smokers.

The rearrangement joins TRBV29-1 to TRBJ2-7; 9 nucleotides line up with TRBD2. The sample taken for sequencing was ileal tissue. The source of this sequence is an adult with Crohn's disease. The CDR3 spells CSARRSGSLYEQYF. As DNA, the CDR3 is TGCAGCGCCCGACGTAGCGGGAGCTTATACGAGCAGTACTTC.